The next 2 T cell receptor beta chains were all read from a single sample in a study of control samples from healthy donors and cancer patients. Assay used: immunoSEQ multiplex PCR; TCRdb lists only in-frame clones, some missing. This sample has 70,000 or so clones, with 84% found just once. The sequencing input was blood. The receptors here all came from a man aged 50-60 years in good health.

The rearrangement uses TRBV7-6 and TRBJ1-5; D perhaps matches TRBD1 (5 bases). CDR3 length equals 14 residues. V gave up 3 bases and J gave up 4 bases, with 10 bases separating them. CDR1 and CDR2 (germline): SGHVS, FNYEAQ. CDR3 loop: CASSFAGLNQPQHF. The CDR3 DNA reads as TGTGCCAGCAGCTTCGCAGGGTTGAATCAGCCCCAGCATTTT. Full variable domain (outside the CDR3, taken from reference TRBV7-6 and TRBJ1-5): GAGVSQSPRYKVTKRGQDVALRCDPISGHVSLYWYRQALGQGPEFLTYFNYEAQQDKSGLPNDRFSAERPEGSISTLTIQRTEQRDSAMYRCASSFAGLNQPQHFGDGTRLSIL.

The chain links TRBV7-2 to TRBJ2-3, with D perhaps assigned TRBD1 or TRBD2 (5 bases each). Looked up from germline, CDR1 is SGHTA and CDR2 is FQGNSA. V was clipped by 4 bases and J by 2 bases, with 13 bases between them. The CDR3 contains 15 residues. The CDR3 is CASSYRDPSTDTQYF. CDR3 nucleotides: TGTGCCAGCAGCTACCGGGACCCATCCACAGATACGCAGTATTTT.